Sequencing of this T cell receptor beta chain was carried out in a study of T cells after posttransplantation cyclophosphamide. Control samples came 1 year after myeloablative marrow transplants with methotrexate plus calcineurin inhibitor. The method was immunoSEQ multiplex PCR; TCRdb's version includes in-frame clones alone and lacks a portion of them. The sample holds roughly 14,000 clones, roughly 84% seen once. The CDR3 has 14 amino acids. Germline values: CDR1 SGHAT, CDR2 FQNNGV. The chain is built from TRBV11-2 and TRBJ2-5; 9 bases align to TRBD2. The DNA end is a closer match to TRBJ2-7, so the J assignment may be wrong. Specimen: PBMCs, collected after an allogeneic stem cell transplant with a calcineurin inhibitor and methotrexate. This TCR was recovered from a male patient aged 50 to 60 who received an allogeneic stem cell transplant from an unrelated donor, was CMV-positive, and had chronic GVHD only. Part of the T cell pool may stem from the graft donor. The CDR3 DNA is TGTGCCAGCAGCTTGGGCGGGAGGGCCCCCGAGCAGTACTTC. Protein: CASSLGGRAPEQYF.